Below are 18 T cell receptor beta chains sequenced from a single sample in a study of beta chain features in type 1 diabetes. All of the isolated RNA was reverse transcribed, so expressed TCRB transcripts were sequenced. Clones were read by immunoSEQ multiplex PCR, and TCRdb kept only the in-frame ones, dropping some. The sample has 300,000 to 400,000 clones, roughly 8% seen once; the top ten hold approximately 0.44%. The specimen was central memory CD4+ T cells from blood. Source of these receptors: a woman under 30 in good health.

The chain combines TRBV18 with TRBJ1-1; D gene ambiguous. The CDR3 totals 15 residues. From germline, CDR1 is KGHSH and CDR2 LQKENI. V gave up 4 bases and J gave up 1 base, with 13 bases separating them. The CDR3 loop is CASSQMASPNTEAFF. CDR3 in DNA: TGTGCCAGCTCACAAATGGCCAGCCCGAACACTGAAGCTTTCTTT.

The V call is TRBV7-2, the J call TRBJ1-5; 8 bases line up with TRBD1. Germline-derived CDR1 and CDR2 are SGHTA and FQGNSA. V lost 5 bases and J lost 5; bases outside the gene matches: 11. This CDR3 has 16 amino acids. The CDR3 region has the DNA TGTGCCAGCAGCCCAGGGACAGGTGGCGGTGATCAGCCCCAGCATTTT. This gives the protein CASSPGTGGGDQPQHF.

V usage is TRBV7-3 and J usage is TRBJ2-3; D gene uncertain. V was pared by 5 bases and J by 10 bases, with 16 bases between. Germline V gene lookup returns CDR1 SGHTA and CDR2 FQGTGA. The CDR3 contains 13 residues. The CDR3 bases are TGTGCCAGCAGCGATTACAATAGCAGAGCGCAGTATTTT. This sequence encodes CASSDYNSRAQYF.

CDR3 loop: CASSLDPGQSYEQYF. Here the CDR3 DNA reads TGCGCCAGCAGCTTGGATCCGGGACAGTCCTACGAGCAGTACTTC. J is TRBJ2-7 and V is TRBV5-1, with TRBD1 matching over 7 bases. Trimming took 0 bases from V and 1 from J; bases not matched to a gene: 4. The germline V gene encodes CDR1 SGHRS and CDR2 YFSETQ. This CDR3 contains 15 residues.

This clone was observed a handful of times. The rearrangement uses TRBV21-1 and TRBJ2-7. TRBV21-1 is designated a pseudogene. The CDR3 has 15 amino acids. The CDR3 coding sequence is TGTGCCAGCAGCAAAGCGAGGACGAACCCGTTCGAGCAGTACTTC. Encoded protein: CASSKARTNPFEQYF.

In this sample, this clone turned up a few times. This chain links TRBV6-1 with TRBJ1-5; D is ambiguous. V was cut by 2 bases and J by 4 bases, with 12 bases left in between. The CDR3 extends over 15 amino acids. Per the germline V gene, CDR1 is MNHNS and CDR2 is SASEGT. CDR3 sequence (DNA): TGTGCCAGCAGTGAATTCGGGAGGAATAATCAGCCCCAGCATTTT. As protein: CASSEFGRNNQPQHF.

The CDR3: CASSLVGGGRVSYEQYF. In DNA, the CDR3 is TGTGCCAGCAGCTTAGTTGGGGGCGGGAGGGTCTCCTACGAGCAGTACTTC. The V and J genes are TRBV7-2 and TRBJ2-7, with 9 bases aligning to TRBD2. The CDR3 runs 17 residues. Germline V gene lookup returns CDR1 SGHTA and CDR2 FQGNSA. V lost 1 base to trimming and J lost 0 bases; unmatched junction nucleotides: 7.

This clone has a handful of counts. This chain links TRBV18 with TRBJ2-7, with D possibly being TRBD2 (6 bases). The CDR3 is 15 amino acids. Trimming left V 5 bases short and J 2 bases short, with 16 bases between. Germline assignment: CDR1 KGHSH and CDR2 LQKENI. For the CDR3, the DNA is TGTGCCAGCTCAGCAGGGACTCCGGATACCTACGAGCAGTACTTC. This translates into CASSAGTPDTYEQYF.

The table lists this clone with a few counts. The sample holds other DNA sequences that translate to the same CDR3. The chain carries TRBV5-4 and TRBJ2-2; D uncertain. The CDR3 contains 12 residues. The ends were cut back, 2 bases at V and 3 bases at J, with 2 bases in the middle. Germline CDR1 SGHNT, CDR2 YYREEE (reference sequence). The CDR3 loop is CASSFDTGELFF. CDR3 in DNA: TGTGCCAGCAGCTTTGACACCGGGGAGCTGTTTTTT. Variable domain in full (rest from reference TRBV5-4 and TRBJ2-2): ETGVTQSPTHLIKTRGQQVTLRCSSQSGHNTVSWYQQALGQGPQFIFQYYREEENGRGNFPPRFSGLQFPNYSSELNVNALELDDSALYLCASSFDTGELFFGEGSRLTVL.

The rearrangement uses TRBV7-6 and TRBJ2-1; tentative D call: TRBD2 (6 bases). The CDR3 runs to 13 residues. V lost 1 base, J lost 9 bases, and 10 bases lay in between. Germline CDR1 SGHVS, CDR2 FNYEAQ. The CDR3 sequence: CASSLDRRGEQFF. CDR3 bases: TGTGCCAGCAGCTTAGATCGGCGGGGTGAGCAGTTCTTC.

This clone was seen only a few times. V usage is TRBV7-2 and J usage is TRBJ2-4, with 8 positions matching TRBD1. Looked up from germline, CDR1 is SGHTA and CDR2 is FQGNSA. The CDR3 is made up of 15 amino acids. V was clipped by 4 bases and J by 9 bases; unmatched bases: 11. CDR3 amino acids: CASSSYRTGITIQYF. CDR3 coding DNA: TGTGCCAGCAGCTCTTACAGGACAGGGATTACCATTCAGTACTTC. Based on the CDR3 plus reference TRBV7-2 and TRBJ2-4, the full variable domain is GAGVSQSPSNKVTEKGKDVELRCDPISGHTALYWYRQSLGQGLEFLIYFQGNSAPDKSGLPSDRFSAERTGGSVSTLTIQRTQQEDSAVYLCASSSYRTGITIQYFGAGTRLSVL.

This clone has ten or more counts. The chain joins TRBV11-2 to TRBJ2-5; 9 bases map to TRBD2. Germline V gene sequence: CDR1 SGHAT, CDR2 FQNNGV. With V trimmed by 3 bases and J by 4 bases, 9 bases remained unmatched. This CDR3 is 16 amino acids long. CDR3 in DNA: TGTGCCAGCAGCTTTACCGCGGGAGGGGGGTTAGAGACCCAGTACTTC. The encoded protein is CASSFTAGGGLETQYF.

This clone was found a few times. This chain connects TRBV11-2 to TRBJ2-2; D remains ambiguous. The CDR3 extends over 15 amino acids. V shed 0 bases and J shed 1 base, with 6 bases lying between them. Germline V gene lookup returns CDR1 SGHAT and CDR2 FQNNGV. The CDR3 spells CASSLDRRNTGELFF. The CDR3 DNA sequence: TGTGCCAGCAGCTTAGATAGAAGGAACACCGGGGAGCTGTTTTTT.

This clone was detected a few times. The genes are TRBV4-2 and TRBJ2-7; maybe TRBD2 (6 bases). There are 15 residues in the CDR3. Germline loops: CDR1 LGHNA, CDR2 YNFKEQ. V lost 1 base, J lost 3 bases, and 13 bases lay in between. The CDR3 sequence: CASSQVGLTFYEQYF. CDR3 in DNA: TGTGCCAGCAGCCAAGTTGGACTAACATTCTACGAGCAGTACTTC.

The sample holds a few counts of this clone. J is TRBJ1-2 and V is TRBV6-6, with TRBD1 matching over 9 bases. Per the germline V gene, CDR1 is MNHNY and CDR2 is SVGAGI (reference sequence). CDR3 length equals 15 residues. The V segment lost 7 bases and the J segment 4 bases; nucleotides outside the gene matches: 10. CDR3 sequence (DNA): TGTGCCAGCATCCCCTTGGGGGGACAGGGCTATGGCTACACCTTC. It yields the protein CASIPLGGQGYGYTF.

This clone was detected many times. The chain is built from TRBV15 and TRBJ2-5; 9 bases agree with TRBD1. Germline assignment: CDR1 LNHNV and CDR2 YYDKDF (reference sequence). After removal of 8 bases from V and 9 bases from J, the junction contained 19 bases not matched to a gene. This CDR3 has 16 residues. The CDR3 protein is CATRRDRARGARAQYF. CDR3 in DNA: TGTGCCACCCGAAGGGACAGGGCGAGGGGGGCTCGAGCCCAGTACTTC.

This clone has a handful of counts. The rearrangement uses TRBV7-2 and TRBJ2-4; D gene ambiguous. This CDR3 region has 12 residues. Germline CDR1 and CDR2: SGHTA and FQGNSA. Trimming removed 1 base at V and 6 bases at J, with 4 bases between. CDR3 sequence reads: CASSLDRNIQYF. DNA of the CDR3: TGTGCCAGCAGCTTAGACAGAAACATTCAGTACTTC.

DNA of the CDR3: TGTGCCAGCAGCTTGGGGGCAGTTGAGCAGTACTTC. It translates to CASSLGAVEQYF. The gene calls are TRBV5-5 and TRBJ2-7, with unresolved D. Germline values: CDR1 SGHKS, CDR2 YYEKEE (reference sequence). CDR3 length: 12 residues. V shed 0 bases and J shed 7 bases, with 8 bases lying between them.